Following are 6 T cell receptor beta chains from one sample sequenced in a study of blood T cell repertoires in COVID-19. TCRdb's copy holds only in-frame clones and misses some; the assay was immunoSEQ multiplex PCR. There are roughly 53,000 clones in the sample; approximately 86% occur only once, and around 5% lies in the top ten. Sequencing was carried out using peripheral blood. The origin of the receptors is a man in his forties with active COVID-19.

V gene TRBV28 combines with J gene TRBJ2-7; 10 bases agree with TRBD2. The CDR3 spans 15 residues. Germline trimming cut 6 bases from V and 2 bases from J; bases unmatched to any gene: 7. Germline V lookup: CDR1 MDHEN, CDR2 SYDVKM. The chain's CDR3 is CASSELAGGAYEQYF. CDR3 coding DNA: TGTGCCAGCAGCGAATTAGCGGGAGGCGCCTACGAGCAGTACTTC. The full variable domain, in which reference TRBV28 and TRBJ2-7 provide the parts outside the CDR3, is DVKVTQSSRYLVKRTGEKVFLECVQDMDHENMFWYRQDPGLGLRLIYFSYDVKMKEKGDIPEGYSVSREKKERFSLILESASTNQTSMYLCASSELAGGAYEQYFGPGTRLTVT.

V is TRBV5-1 and J is TRBJ1-1; a possible D gene is TRBD1 (5 bases). V lost 4 bases and J lost 4, with 11 bases in between. The CDR3 consists of 13 residues. Looked up from germline, CDR1 is SGHRS and CDR2 is YFSETQ. The CDR3 bases are TGCGCCAGCAGCCCTGCGGGGGGCACTGAAGCTTTCTTT. Amino acid sequence: CASSPAGGTEAFF.

The rearrangement joins TRBV9 to TRBJ2-7, with a weak D call TRBD2 (5 bases). V was shortened by 4 bases and J by 0 bases, with 14 bases between the two germline ends. CDR3 length equals 15 residues. Germline V gene sequence: CDR1 SGDLS, CDR2 YYNGEE. CDR3 protein: CASSPGGGRSYEQYF. CDR3 nucleotides: TGTGCCAGCAGCCCAGGAGGCGGGCGCTCCTACGAGCAGTACTTC. Based on the CDR3 plus reference TRBV9 and TRBJ2-7, the full variable domain is DSGVTQTPKHLITATGQRVTLRCSPRSGDLSVYWYQQSLDQGLQFLIQYYNGEERAKGNILERFSAQQFPDLHSELNLSSLELGDSALYFCASSPGGGRSYEQYFGPGTRLTVT.

This chain links TRBV5-1 with TRBJ2-3; 8 positions match TRBD1. After removal of 2 bases from V and 3 bases from J, the junction contained 2 bases not matched to a gene. The CDR3 spans 14 residues. CDR1 SGHRS and CDR2 YFSETQ come from the germline V gene. The chain's CDR3 is CASSFRTGTDTQYF. The CDR3 DNA reads as TGCGCCAGCAGCTTCCGGACAGGGACAGATACGCAGTATTTT. Drawing the rest from reference TRBV5-1 and TRBJ2-3, the complete variable domain is KAGVTQTPRYLIKTRGQQVTLSCSPISGHRSVSWYQQTPGQGLQFLFEYFSETQRNKGNFPGRFSGRQFSNSRSEMNVSTLELGDSALYLCASSFRTGTDTQYFGPGTRLTVL.

The chain couples TRBV29-1 to TRBJ2-2; 8 bases are a match to TRBD2. The CDR3 covers 14 residues. Germline-derived CDR1 and CDR2 are SQVTM and ANQGSEA. Trimming at V came to 1 base and at J to 7 bases, leaving 5 bases not matched to a gene. The CDR3 DNA reads TGCAGCGTTGAAGGACCCACTAGCGGCGGGGAGCTGTTTTTT. This gives the protein CSVEGPTSGGELFF.

The rearrangement joins TRBV9 to TRBJ2-5, with TRBD1 matching 7 bases. This CDR3 has 13 residues. Germline-derived CDR1 and CDR2 are SGDLS and YYNGEE. V was pared by 0 bases and J by 8 bases, with 4 bases of the junction left unmatched. Here the CDR3 reads CASSVEQGRTQYF. CDR3 DNA sequence: TGTGCCAGCAGCGTAGAACAGGGGCGAACCCAGTACTTC.